These 22 T cell receptor beta chains originate from one sample sequenced in a study of T cells in Graves' hyperthyroidism and ophthalmopathy. Researchers took RNA transcripts and amplified the TCR beta CDR3 regions from them. With the HTBI primer set, the TCR CDR3 went through a first round of RT-PCR. TCRdb re-called the multiplex PCR reads through MiXCR, storing one row per CDR3 protein. The sample yields hundreds of thousands of distinct CDR3 sequences, more than 12% seen once. Input material: blood. The receptors originated from a woman aged 50 to 60 with Graves' ophthalmopathy.

This clonotype was seen many times. J is TRBJ2-7 and V is TRBV7-6; D is ambiguous. The CDR3 consists of 16 residues. Trimming took off 5 bases at V and 3 bases at J, with 20 bases between the two ends. The V gene's germline CDR1 is SGHVS and CDR2 FNYEAQ. The CDR3 DNA sequence: TGTGCCAGCAGCCCCCGTGGGTCAGCGTACGGCTACGAGCAGTACTTC. Translation gives CASSPRGSAYGYEQYF.

This clonotype occurred a few times. V is TRBV6-1 and J is TRBJ1-5, with unresolved D. Germline V lookup: CDR1 MNHNS, CDR2 SASEGT. The CDR3 sequence is 14 residues long. V lost 3 bases and J 2 bases, leaving 8 bases between the germline ends. The CDR3 sequence: CASSDKRGNQPQHF. Written as DNA, the CDR3 is TGTGCCAGCAGTGACAAAAGGGGCAATCAGCCCCAGCATTTT.

There are a few counts of this clonotype. One base away lies a much larger clone, so this may be a sequencing read error. The V and J genes are TRBV30 and TRBJ2-7; D might be TRBD1 (6 bases). Trimming removed 0 bases at V and 6 bases at J, with 12 bases between. Germline V lookup: CDR1 GTSNPN, CDR2 SVGIG (reference sequence). This CDR3 spans 13 amino acids. The CDR3 loop reads CAWSVAGVSEQYF. CDR3 DNA: TGTGCCTGGAGTGTTGCAGGGGTTAGCGAGCAGTACTTC.

This clonotype was seen at least ten times. The rearrangement uses TRBV6-2 or TRBV6-3 and TRBJ1-5; D remains unclear. Per the germline V gene, CDR1 is MNHEY and CDR2 is SVGEGT. This CDR3 has 14 residues. V dropped 7 bases and J dropped 2 bases, with 12 bases sitting between them. This CDR3 reads CASNRLDGNQPQHF. The DNA for the CDR3 is TGTGCCAGCAACCGCCTTGATGGCAATCAGCCCCAGCATTTT.

The genes are TRBV10-3 and TRBJ1-3; a weak D match, TRBD1 (6 bases). V was cut by 4 bases and J by 1 base, with 14 bases left in between. The length of the CDR3 is 16 residues. CDR1 ENHRY and CDR2 SYGVKD come from the germline V gene. This CDR3 is CAISARDTGSGNTIYF. CDR3 nucleotide sequence: TGTGCCATCAGTGCCCGGGACACTGGGTCTGGAAACACCATATATTTT.

The V and J genes are TRBV28 and TRBJ2-7; 13 positions agree with TRBD2. This CDR3 contains 16 residues. From germline, CDR1 is MDHEN and CDR2 SYDVKM. V shed 7 bases and J 4 bases; nucleotides not matched to a gene: 10. The CDR3 is CASKTPGLAGSYEQYF. Written as DNA, the CDR3 is TGTGCCAGCAAGACGCCGGGACTAGCGGGGAGTTACGAGCAGTACTTC.

On this clonotype itself: This CDR3 fails to terminate in the conserved phenylalanine or tryptophan, so it likely reflects a read error. The rearrangement uses TRBV2 and TRBJ2-6, with D unresolved. CDR3 size: 15 residues. Germline-derived CDR1 and CDR2 are SNHLY and FYNNEI. Trimming left V 6 bases short and J 2 bases short, with 11 bases between. The CDR3 sequence: CASSPGRPGANVLTS. DNA of the CDR3: TGTGCCAGCAGCCCCGGCCGACCTGGGGCCAACGTCCTGACTTCC.

This clonotype was recorded many times. This rearrangement joins TRBV28 to TRBJ2-5; TRBD2 aligns across 7 bases. The ends lost 5 bases at V and 4 bases at J; junction bases unmatched: 13. CDR3 size: 16 residues. Germline V gene lookup returns CDR1 MDHEN and CDR2 SYDVKM. CDR3 nucleotides: TGTGCCAGCAGTCCCTTTATGGCGGGAGTAGGAGAGACCCAGTACTTC. Its protein product is CASSPFMAGVGETQYF.

This clonotype was found many times. The V gene is TRBV24-1, the J gene TRBJ2-3; TRBD2 aligns across 10 bases. CDR1 and CDR2 (germline): KGHDR, SFDVKD. V shed 0 bases and J 1 base; nucleotides not matched to a gene: 0. The CDR3 contains 16 residues. The CDR3 DNA is TGTGCCACCAGTGATTTGGGGACTAGCGGCACAGATACGCAGTATTTT. The encoded protein is CATSDLGTSGTDTQYF.

This clonotype was found a few times. The genes are TRBV6-1 and TRBJ2-5, with TRBD1 matching 9 bases. In germline, CDR1 is MNHNS, CDR2 SASEGT. The V gene end was trimmed by 4 bases and the J gene end by 5 bases; junction bases not matched to a gene: 8. The CDR3 runs 15 residues. Here the CDR3 reads CASSATGTGRETQYF. In nucleotides, the CDR3 is TGTGCCAGCAGTGCAACCGGGACAGGGCGGGAGACCCAGTACTTC.

In its sample, this clonotype was seen many times. The V gene is TRBV29-1, the J gene TRBJ2-7; 9 bases are shared with TRBD2. Trimming removed 7 bases from V and 4 bases from J; junction bases left unmatched: 8. The CDR3 extends over 13 amino acids. Germline V gene lookup returns CDR1 SQVTM and CDR2 ANQGSEA. CDR3 sequence reads: CSASSGTLYEQYF. The DNA of the CDR3 is TGCAGCGCTTCTAGCGGGACTCTTTACGAGCAGTACTTC.

A few counts support this clonotype. The CDR3 DNA follows: TGTGCCAGCAGCCGAGTGGGGACAGGGGATCCTGGGGCCAACGTCCTGACTTTC. This encodes CASSRVGTGDPGANVLTF. The chain recombines TRBV4-2 with TRBJ2-6; 10 bases are a match to TRBD1. J was trimmed by 2 bases and V by 4 bases; bases with no gene match: 8. The CDR3 length is 18 residues. The germline gives CDR1 LGHNA, CDR2 YNFKEQ.

Many counts were recorded for this clonotype. V is TRBV28 and J is TRBJ2-7; 13 bases fit TRBD2. V shed 3 bases, J shed 1 base, and the junction held 6 bases outside the gene matches. Germline V gene data show CDR1 as MDHEN and CDR2 as SYDVKM. CDR3 length: 17 residues. The CDR3 DNA reads as TGTGCCAGCAGTTTGGAAACGGGACTAGCGGGGTCCTACGAGCAGTACTTC. Translated, it gives CASSLETGLAGSYEQYF.

This clonotype was detected a few times. The rearrangement links TRBV28 to TRBJ1-2; 7 bases line up with TRBD1. This CDR3 spans 15 amino acids. Looked up from germline, CDR1 is MDHEN and CDR2 is SYDVKM. The V gene end was trimmed by 2 bases and the J gene end by 6 bases; junction bases not matched to a gene: 9. The CDR3 loop is CASSLVEAGGDGYTF. The CDR3 DNA sequence: TGTGCCAGCAGTTTAGTTGAGGCAGGGGGGGATGGCTACACCTTC.

The chain uses TRBV19 and TRBJ2-2, with no clear D. Trimming took 6 bases from V and 6 from J, leaving 14 bases between them. CDR1 and CDR2 (germline): LNHDA, SQIVND (reference sequence). The length of the CDR3 is 14 residues. The CDR3 sequence is CASRSQSFAGELFF. The CDR3, as DNA: TGTGCCAGTAGGTCACAGTCCTTTGCCGGGGAGCTGTTTTTT.

This clonotype was counted ten times or more. The chain employs TRBV6-1 and TRBJ2-7, with 10 positions matching TRBD2. V lost 5 bases and J lost 0; bases outside the gene matches: 7. CDR3 length equals 16 residues. Germline V lookup: CDR1 MNHNS, CDR2 SASEGT. CDR3 coding DNA: TGTGCCAGCAGTAACCTTGGACTAGCGGTCTCCTACGAGCAGTACTTC. This encodes CASSNLGLAVSYEQYF.

This clonotype has just one count. The chain links TRBV2 to TRBJ2-1; TRBD2 matches 8 bases. V shed 5 bases, J shed 8 bases, and the junction held 5 bases outside the gene matches. The CDR3 totals 13 residues. Germline V gene data show CDR1 as SNHLY and CDR2 as FYNNEI. CDR3 DNA sequence: TGTGCCAGCAGTCGGGAAGCGGGAGATGAGCAGTTCTTC. This gives the protein CASSREAGDEQFF.

J is TRBJ2-7 and V is TRBV20-1, with 12 bases aligning to TRBD2. Trimming took 6 bases from V and 2 from J; bases not matched to a gene: 5. Germline V CDR1 and CDR2: DFQATT, SNEGSKA (reference sequence). The CDR3 length is 14 residues. The CDR3 spells CSASTSGRPYEQYF. The CDR3 DNA follows: TGCAGTGCCTCGACTAGCGGGAGACCCTACGAGCAGTACTTC.

This chain links TRBV6-5 with TRBJ2-7, with TRBD2 identical over 11 bases. V lost 2 bases, J lost 6 bases, and 6 bases stayed unmatched. Germline CDR1 MNHEY, CDR2 SVGAGI. This CDR3 spans 15 amino acids. CDR3 coding DNA: TGTGCCAGCAGTTACCCCTCCGGGACTAGCGGCGAGCAGTACTTC. Its protein is CASSYPSGTSGEQYF.

This clonotype was recorded many times. The chain carries TRBV28 and TRBJ2-3, with 7 bases fitting TRBD2. Germline loops: CDR1 MDHEN, CDR2 SYDVKM. The CDR3 has 16 amino acids. The trim removed 3 bases at V and 1 base at J, leaving 7 bases unmatched. The CDR3 coding sequence is TGTGCCAGCAGTTTCCACACTAGCGACGGCACAGATACGCAGTATTTT. Its protein is CASSFHTSDGTDTQYF. The full variable domain, completed using reference TRBV28 and TRBJ2-3, is DVKVTQSSRYLVKRTGEKVFLECVQDMDHENMFWYRQDPGLGLRLIYFSYDVKMKEKGDIPEGYSVSREKKERFSLILESASTNQTSMYLCASSFHTSDGTDTQYFGPGTRLTVL.

This clonotype appeared many times. The chain has TRBV2 and TRBJ2-7; D is tentatively TRBD1 or TRBD2 (5 bases each). Germline CDR1 is SNHLY and CDR2 is FYNNEI. The CDR3 has 12 residues. V lost 6 bases to trimming and J lost 3 bases, with 9 bases between them. CDR3 residues: CASRGPNYEQYF. The CDR3 nucleotides are TGTGCCAGCAGGGGACCGAACTACGAGCAGTACTTC.

This clonotype was counted ten times or more. The chain is built from TRBV7-2 and TRBJ1-5; maybe TRBD1 (6 bases). This CDR3 spans 17 amino acids. Germline V gene data show CDR1 as SGHTA and CDR2 as FQGNSA. The ends were cut back, 1 base at V and 0 bases at J, with 13 bases in the middle. The CDR3 loop reads CASSLGYWGRSNQPQHF. DNA for the CDR3: TGTGCCAGCAGCTTAGGATATTGGGGGCGTAGCAATCAGCCCCAGCATTTT.